Each of the 3 T cell receptor beta chains below was sequenced from the same sample in a study of cytomegalovirus exposure and HLA in healthy donors. Sequenced by immunoSEQ multiplex PCR; TCRdb stores in-frame clones only, minus some. The data hold 200,000 to 250,000 clones, with around 90% observed a single time. Sequencing was carried out using PBMCs. Receptors were obtained from a woman aged 18 to 35 in good health and CMV-seronegative.

The CDR3 nucleotides read TGTGCCAGCAGCCGGACAGGGGCCTACACTGAAGCTTTCTTT. As protein: CASSRTGAYTEAFF. The chain uses TRBV27 and TRBJ1-1, with 9 bases that match TRBD1. The CDR3 has 14 residues. V lost 6 bases and J lost 3; bases outside the gene matches: 5. CDR1 is MNHEY and CDR2 is SMNVEV in the germline V gene (reference sequence).

The V call is TRBV6-1, the J call TRBJ1-5; possible D gene TRBD1, 6 bases. Trimming cost V 1 base and J 6 bases, with 10 bases left between them. Germline V gives CDR1 MNHNS, CDR2 SASEGT. The CDR3 runs 14 residues. The CDR3 is CASSEDRVGQPQHF. As DNA, the CDR3 is TGTGCCAGCAGTGAAGACAGGGTAGGTCAGCCCCAGCATTTT.

The chain recombines TRBV5-1 with TRBJ2-3; 9 nucleotides line up with TRBD2. Germline assignment: CDR1 SGHRS and CDR2 YFSETQ. This CDR3 contains 17 residues. V lost 0 bases and J lost 6; bases outside the gene matches: 11. For the CDR3, the DNA is TGCGCCAGCAGCTTGGCCGGTAGCGGGAGATGGGGTGATACGCAGTATTTT. It specifies CASSLAGSGRWGDTQYF.